Listed here is a single TCR beta chain. The target antigen is unknown. These data originate in a study of OX40 agonist ivuxolimab in advanced cancers. At the level of the study: Patients with prior anti-PD-1, anti-PD-L1 or anti-CTLA-4 therapy were eligible; about 41% had some. Partial responses occurred in Three dose-escalation patients, one with hepatocellular carcinoma and two with cutaneous melanoma. Findings and caveats of the study: Clonal expansion was seen in CD4+ and CD8+ blood T cells by week 6 at 0.1 to 3.0 mg/kg.

The cohort excluded patients with autoimmune disease history or systemic immunosuppression. From germline, CDR1 is MNHEY and CDR2 SMNVEV (reference sequence). The CDR3 runs 14 residues. J was trimmed by 5 bases and V by 3 bases; bases with no gene match: 2. Profiling relied on immunoSEQ multiplex PCR, and the TCRdb table lists in-frame clones only, not all of them. The table lists 20,000 or so clones, roughly 91% of them singletons. Sample: CD4+ or CD8+ T cells sorted from blood, taken in a trial of the OX40 agonist ivuxolimab. The chain uses TRBV27 and TRBJ2-1; 9 bases map to TRBD2. This TCR was sampled from an adult with an advanced solid tumor such as melanoma, head and neck, liver or kidney cancer. Written as DNA, the CDR3 is TGTGCCAGCAGTTTTAGCGGGGGTGACAATGAGCAGTTCTTC. Translating gives CASSFSGGDNEQFF.